Below are 18 T cell receptor beta chains sequenced from a single sample in a study of blood T cells in healthy people across ages (dated by TCRdb to the mid-2010s). The method was 5' RACE. The run used an Illumina HiSeq 2500. A second roughly 6 to 12 cycle PCR used a sample-barcoded 5' primer and a J-beta primer mix. The raw public data were reprocessed by TCRdb itself: fastp quality trimming at Q25, MiXCR clonotype calling, in-frame beta chains only. For every CDR3 protein sequence, its rows merge into one entry that carries the most common genes and DNA. This sample is represented by more than 800,000 distinct CDR3 sequences; 25% to 30% of them were singletons. 17% of the sample goes to the ten largest clones. Sequences were obtained from blood. The receptors were sampled from a woman older than 75 in good health.

This clonotype has only a few counts. The rearrangement links TRBV4-3 to TRBJ1-4, with 9 bases fitting TRBD1. The CDR3 runs 15 residues. Unmatched junction bases numbered 5, after V lost 4 bases and J lost 5 bases. Germline CDR1 and CDR2: LGHNA and YSLEER. The CDR3 is CASSRGTGRNEKLFF. The CDR3 nucleotides read TGCGCCAGCAGCCGCGGGACAGGGAGGAATGAAAAACTGTTTTTT.

The chain couples TRBV6-5 to TRBJ1-4, with a weak D call TRBD1 (6 bases). The V gene lost 5 bases and the J gene lost 7 bases, with 14 bases spanning the gap. This CDR3 contains 14 residues. Per germline, CDR1 MNHEY and CDR2 SVGAGI. The CDR3 sequence: CASSVFWGAEKLFF. For the CDR3, the DNA is TGTGCCAGCAGTGTCTTTTGGGGGGCTGAAAAACTGTTTTTT.

This clonotype was seen only once. Being one base from a much bigger clone, this may be a read error. This chain joins TRBV5-1 and TRBJ2-7; TRBD1 or TRBD2 may be the D gene (5 bases each). CDR3 length: 14 residues. Looked up from germline, CDR1 is SGHRS and CDR2 is YFSETQ. Here the CDR3 DNA reads TGCGCCTGCAGCGCCCGAGGGACCGCGGACGAGCAGTACTTC. Encoded protein: CACSARGTADEQYF.

The table lists this clonotype with many counts. The V call is TRBV7-2, the J call TRBJ1-5; no clear D. The length of the CDR3 is 17 residues. Germline assignment: CDR1 SGHTA and CDR2 FQGNSA. V was clipped by 1 base and J by 2 bases, with 15 bases between them. The CDR3 sequence is CASSLGYTEDGNQPQHF. Written as DNA, the CDR3 is TGTGCCAGCAGCTTAGGGTACACGGAGGACGGCAATCAGCCCCAGCATTTT. Full variable domain (missing parts from reference TRBV7-2 and TRBJ1-5): GAGVSQSPSNKVTEKGKDVELRCDPISGHTALYWYRQSLGQGLEFLIYFQGNSAPDKSGLPSDRFSAERTGGSVSTLTIQRTQQEDSAVYLCASSLGYTEDGNQPQHFGDGTRLSIL.

This clonotype was seen ten or more times. V is TRBV18 and J is TRBJ2-1; D remains unclear. Looked up from germline, CDR1 is KGHSH and CDR2 is LQKENI. This CDR3 is 15 amino acids long. With 2 bases removed from V and 3 bases from J, the gap between germline ends came to 11 bases. The CDR3 here is CASSPRAQNYNEQFF. The CDR3 nucleotides are TGTGCCAGCTCACCAAGGGCCCAGAACTACAATGAGCAGTTCTTC.

The chain links TRBV12-3 or TRBV12-4 to TRBJ2-1, with 7 bases lining up with TRBD2. This CDR3 is built from 18 residues. V gave up 2 bases and J gave up 0 bases; unmatched junction bases: 10. The CDR3 is CASSLFGDLAASYNEQFF. In nucleotides, the CDR3 is TGTGCCAGCAGTTTATTCGGCGATCTAGCGGCCTCCTACAATGAGCAGTTCTTC.

This clonotype was seen only a few times. The V gene is TRBV30, the J gene TRBJ2-1, with TRBD1 matching 9 bases. V gave up 1 base and J gave up 2 bases; unmatched junction bases: 9. This CDR3 is built from 17 residues. Germline lookup yields CDR1 GTSNPN and CDR2 SVGIG (reference sequence). The DNA for the CDR3 is TGTGCCTGGAGTGGAGAGAGGGGACAGGGCGCCTACAATGAGCAGTTCTTC. Translated, it gives CAWSGERGQGAYNEQFF.

The V gene is TRBV12-3 or TRBV12-4, the J gene TRBJ1-4; D is undetermined. Trimming left V 6 bases short and J 0 bases short, with 11 bases between. The CDR3 sequence is 15 residues long. The CDR3 protein is CASRADVSTNEKLFF. CDR3 sequence (DNA): TGTGCCAGCAGAGCGGACGTCTCAACTAATGAAAAACTGTTTTTT.

This clonotype occurred a few times. V usage is TRBV6-6 and J usage is TRBJ2-1, with 8 positions matching TRBD2. The last part of the DNA fits TRBJ2-7 better; the J call may be wrong. The CDR3 spans 15 residues. The germline V gene has CDR1 MNHNY and CDR2 SVGAGI (reference sequence). The CDR3 loop is CASSPRRGVYNEQYF. CDR3 DNA sequence: TGTGCCAGCAGCCCTCGGCGGGGGGTTTACAATGAGCAGTACTTC.

This clonotype came up a few times. The chain has TRBV18 and TRBJ2-1, with 10 bases identical to TRBD2. Germline V gives CDR1 KGHSH, CDR2 LQKENI. The V segment lost 5 bases and the J segment 4 bases; nucleotides outside the gene matches: 5. The CDR3 runs 15 residues. The DNA for the CDR3 is TGTGCCAGCTCAATAACTAGCGGGGAATACAATGAGCAGTTCTTC. Its translation is CASSITSGEYNEQFF.

Points on this clonotype: This may come from a read error, since a much larger clone is one base off. This chain joins TRBV2 and TRBJ2-1; TRBD2 matches at 9 bases. CDR3 length: 15 amino acids. Germline values: CDR1 SNHLY, CDR2 FYNNEI. The CDR3 DNA reads TGTGCCAGCACAAGCGGGGGGATCTCCTGCAATGAGCAGTTCTTC. Protein product: CASTSGGISCNEQFF. Using reference TRBV2 and TRBJ2-1 for the parts outside the CDR3, the full variable domain is EPEVTQTPSHQVTQMGQEVILRCVPISNHLYFYWYRQILGQKVEFLVSFYNNEISEKSEIFDDQFSVERPDGSNFTLKIRSTKLEDSAMYFCASTSGGISCNEQFFGPGTRLTVL.

This clonotype has a count of ten or more. The rearrangement links TRBV20-1 to TRBJ2-7, with D possibly TRBD1 on 6 matching bases. The CDR3 loop spans 12 amino acids. CDR1 and CDR2 from the germline V gene are DFQATT and SNEGSKA (reference sequence). V lost 4 bases and J lost 2, with 9 bases in between. The CDR3 nucleotides read TGCAGTGCTATCGGACAGCCCTACGAGCAGTACTTC. This encodes CSAIGQPYEQYF.

The J gene is TRBJ1-1, the V gene TRBV7-2; perhaps TRBD1 as D (6 bases). CDR3 length equals 19 residues. The germline V and J ends were trimmed by 2 bases and 1 base, with 23 bases remaining between them. CDR1 is SGHTA and CDR2 is FQGNSA in the germline V gene. CDR3 loop: CASSLKGRGARSWNTEAFF. The DNA of the CDR3 is TGTGCCAGCAGCTTAAAAGGTCGGGGGGCCCGGTCTTGGAACACTGAAGCTTTCTTT.

This clonotype was observed a few times. V is TRBV6-1 and J is TRBJ2-1; 10 bases are a match to TRBD1. V lost 3 bases, J lost 5 bases, and 4 bases stayed unmatched. The germline V gene has CDR1 MNHNS and CDR2 SASEGT. The CDR3 spans 15 residues. The CDR3 region is CASSDYGTGDNEQFF. In DNA form, the CDR3 reads TGTGCCAGCAGTGATTACGGGACAGGGGACAATGAGCAGTTCTTC.

With respect to this clonotype: A much larger clone is a single base away; this may be a read error. The rearrangement joins TRBV24-1 to TRBJ2-5; 12 nucleotides line up with TRBD2. From germline, CDR1 is KGHDR and CDR2 SFDVKD. The CDR3 is made up of 17 amino acids. With 2 bases clipped from V and 11 bases from J, the junction kept 14 bases outside the gene matches. The DNA of the CDR3 is TGTGCCACCAGTGATTCCTGGACTAGCGGGGCGTGGAATGAGCAGTACTTC. Translated, it gives CATSDSWTSGAWNEQYF.

This clonotype came up many times. V and J are TRBV6-5 and TRBJ2-5, with TRBD1 matching 12 bases. CDR3 length: 16 amino acids. Germline assignment: CDR1 MNHEY and CDR2 SVGAGI. After removal of 2 bases from V and 6 bases from J, the junction contained 7 bases not matched to a gene. CDR3 region: CASSYVGTGGGKTQYF. The CDR3 DNA follows: TGTGCCAGCAGTTACGTCGGGACAGGGGGCGGAAAGACCCAGTACTTC.

In its sample, this clonotype was seen many times. V gene TRBV20-1 combines with J gene TRBJ2-5, with 13 bases aligning to TRBD2. CDR3 length: 16 amino acids. Germline assignment: CDR1 DFQATT and CDR2 SNEGSKA (reference sequence). V trimming: 3 bases; J trimming: 7 bases; junction bases outside the gene matches: 11. The CDR3 sequence: CSASRTSGGSGGTQYF. The CDR3 nucleotides read TGCAGTGCTAGTAGGACTAGCGGGGGTTCCGGAGGGACCCAGTACTTC.

Of note for this clonotype: A read error may be the cause here, since a much bigger clone is one base away. The chain has TRBV7-2 and TRBJ2-5, with D perhaps matching TRBD1 (5 bases). The germline CDR1 and CDR2 sequences are SGHTA and FQGNSA. V dropped 8 bases and J dropped 5 bases, with 15 bases sitting between them. This CDR3 spans 13 amino acids. The CDR3 loop reads CASGPGLSETQYF. CDR3 DNA: TGTGCCAGCGGCCCAGGGTTATCGGAGACCCAGTACTTC.